This T cell receptor (beta chain) was sequenced during a study of T cells in Graves' hyperthyroidism and ophthalmopathy. This clonotype was detected ten times or more. From RNA transcripts, TCR beta CDR3 regions were amplified. First-round RT-PCR targeting the TCR CDR3 was performed with the HTBI primer set. TCRdb independently ran MiXCR on the multiplex PCR reads; one entry per CDR3 protein. The data hold some 350,000 distinct CDR3 sequences, with about 16% observed a single time. The ends were cut back, 5 bases at V and 0 bases at J, with 14 bases in the middle. CDR3 length equals 16 residues. Per germline, CDR1 MDHEN and CDR2 SYDVKM.

V is TRBV28 and J is TRBJ2-1; D possibly corresponds to TRBD2 (6 bases). The source material was blood. The source of this sequence is a woman aged 60-70 years with Graves' ophthalmopathy. DNA of the CDR3: TGTGCCAGCAGTACGACTAGTCCGAGCTCCTACAATGAGCAGTTCTTC. Translated, it gives CASSTTSPSSYNEQFF.